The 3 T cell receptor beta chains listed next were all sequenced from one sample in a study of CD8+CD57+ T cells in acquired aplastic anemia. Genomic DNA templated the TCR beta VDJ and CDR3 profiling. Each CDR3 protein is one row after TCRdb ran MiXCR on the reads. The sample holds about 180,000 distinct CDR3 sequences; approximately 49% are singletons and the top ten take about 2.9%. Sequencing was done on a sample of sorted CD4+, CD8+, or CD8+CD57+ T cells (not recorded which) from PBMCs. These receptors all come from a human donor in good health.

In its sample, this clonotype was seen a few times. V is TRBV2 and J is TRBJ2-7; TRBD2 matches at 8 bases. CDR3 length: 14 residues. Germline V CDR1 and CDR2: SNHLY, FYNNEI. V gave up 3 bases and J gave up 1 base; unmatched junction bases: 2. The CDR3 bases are TGTGCCAGCAGTGAGGGCGGGAGGTCCTACGAGCAGTACTTC. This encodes CASSEGGRSYEQYF.

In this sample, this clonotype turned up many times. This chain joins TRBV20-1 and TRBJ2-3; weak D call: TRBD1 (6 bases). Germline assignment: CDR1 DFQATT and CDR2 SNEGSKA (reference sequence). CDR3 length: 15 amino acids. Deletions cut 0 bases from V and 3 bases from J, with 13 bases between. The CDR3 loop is CSARELGGKTDTQYF. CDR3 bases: TGCAGTGCTAGAGAATTAGGGGGAAAGACAGATACGCAGTATTTT.

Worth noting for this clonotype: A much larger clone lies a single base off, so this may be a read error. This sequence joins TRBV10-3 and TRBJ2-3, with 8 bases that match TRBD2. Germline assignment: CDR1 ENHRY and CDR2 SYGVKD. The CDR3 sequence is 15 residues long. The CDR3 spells CAISYSGVSTGTQYF. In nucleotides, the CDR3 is TGTGCCATCAGTTATAGCGGGGTTAGTACAGGTACGCAGTATTTT.